Ten or more counts support the clone carrying this T cell receptor beta chain. The antigen is not known. This specimen belongs to a study of T cells after yellow fever vaccination. There are 14 residues in the CDR3. The germline gives CDR1 SGHRS, CDR2 YFSETQ. V was clipped by 7 bases and J by 0 bases, with 10 bases between them. Overall study findings and caveats: Clonotypes appearing in both CD4 and CD8 compartments existed, and their share was small. Researchers cautioned that FACS-sorted repertoires could harbor abundant clonotypes contaminating from the bulk population.

TCRdb processed the 5' RACE reads anew with MiXCR; each CDR3 protein has one entry. Altogether around 350,000 distinct CDR3 sequences are present, 6.2% being singletons, with the ten largest covering about 15%. This TCR was recovered from a man younger than 45 who received the YFV17D yellow fever vaccine. This specimen was PBMCs, taken 5 days after the yellow fever booster vaccination. This sequence joins TRBV5-1 and TRBJ2-2; D may correspond to TRBD1 or TRBD2 (6 bases each). The CDR3 DNA is TGCGCCAGCGAGGGGGGAGCGAACACCGGGGAGCTGTTTTTT. It yields the protein CASEGGANTGELFF.